Listed here is a single T cell receptor beta chain. Its antigen is unknown. These data belong to a study of cytomegalovirus exposure and HLA in healthy donors. Trimming stripped 5 bases from V and 3 bases from J, with 14 bases between. The CDR3 spans 14 residues. From germline, CDR1 is MNHEY and CDR2 SMNVEV (reference sequence). PCR involved 60 Vbeta and 13 Jbeta primers. Assay: immunoSEQ multiplex PCR; the TCRdb copy retains only in-frame clones and omits some. The sample shows around 150,000 clones, around 80% of them seen only once. Findings and caveats of the study: In a later analysis, the majority of CMV-associated beta chains seemingly showed HLA restriction. Most of the TCR beta V segments (in an earlier analysis) were productive either about 90% or about 30% of the time.

The V gene is TRBV27, the J gene TRBJ2-7, with a tentative D call TRBD1 (6 bases). The sequence came from a boy under 10 years old in good health and CMV-seronegative. Sequenced: PBMCs. The DNA for the CDR3 is TGTGCCAGCAGTACAGGGTTTTCGGGCTACGAGCAGTACTTC. As protein: CASSTGFSGYEQYF.